Each of the 5 T cell receptor beta chains below was sequenced from the same sample in a study of regulatory T cells in long-lasting Graves disease. Researchers made TCR beta libraries by using iRepertoire HTBI primers and running Arm-PCR on CDR3 regions. MiXCR was run by TCRdb on the multiplex PCR reads, yielding one entry per CDR3 protein. This sample has roughly 430,000 distinct CDR3 sequences, with around 20% found just once. Time point denoted: persistent/refractory GD, antithyroid drugs over 5 years with positive TRAb. After RNA was extracted from PBMCs, the TCR library was made from it. This specimen consisted of peripheral blood mononuclear cells (PBMCs), obtained when the disease was refractory, from a patient treated with antithyroid drugs. Every receptor here comes from a female donor with Graves disease.

This clonotype was counted ten times or more. The chain links TRBV7-8 to TRBJ1-1; the D is unclear. The CDR3 runs 13 residues. V lost 5 bases, J lost 4 bases, and 11 bases lay in between. From germline, CDR1 is SGHVS and CDR2 FQNEAQ. Written as DNA, the CDR3 is TGTGCCAGCAGCACGCCGGAGGGCACTGAAGCTTTCTTT. Translated, it gives CASSTPEGTEAFF.

The chain uses TRBV6-1 and TRBJ2-7; D unresolved. This CDR3 is built from 12 residues. CDR1 is MNHNS, CDR2 SASEGT, per germline. The V gene lost 7 bases and the J gene lost 8 bases, with 15 bases spanning the gap. DNA of the CDR3: TGTGCCAGCAAATATCCGGGCGACCAGCAGTACTTC. This gives the protein CASKYPGDQQYF.

The chain is built from TRBV27 and TRBJ1-2, with 8 bases matching TRBD1. The CDR3 totals 15 residues. Germline trimming cut 2 bases from V and 6 bases from J; bases unmatched to any gene: 8. Germline assignment: CDR1 MNHEY and CDR2 SMNVEV (reference sequence). The CDR3 bases are TGTGCCAGCAGTTTAACCGGCTCAGGGGGCAATGGCTACACCTTC. This gives the protein CASSLTGSGGNGYTF.

This chain links TRBV15 with TRBJ1-5, with D uncertain. Trimming pared 4 bases from V and 4 bases from J, leaving 5 bases between. This CDR3 region has 12 residues. The germline V gene encodes CDR1 LNHNV and CDR2 YYDKDF (reference sequence). The CDR3: CATSTRNQPQHF. The DNA of the CDR3 is TGTGCCACCAGCACCAGGAATCAGCCCCAGCATTTT.

This clonotype occurred many times. The V and J genes are TRBV20-1 and TRBJ2-2; 10 nucleotides align to TRBD2. V lost 3 bases, J lost 4 bases, and 5 bases stayed unmatched. From germline, CDR1 is DFQATT and CDR2 SNEGSKA (reference sequence). This CDR3 has 15 amino acids. The CDR3 DNA follows: TGCAGTGCTAGTCATGGGACTAGCGTCACCGGGGAGCTGTTTTTT. Its translation is CSASHGTSVTGELFF.